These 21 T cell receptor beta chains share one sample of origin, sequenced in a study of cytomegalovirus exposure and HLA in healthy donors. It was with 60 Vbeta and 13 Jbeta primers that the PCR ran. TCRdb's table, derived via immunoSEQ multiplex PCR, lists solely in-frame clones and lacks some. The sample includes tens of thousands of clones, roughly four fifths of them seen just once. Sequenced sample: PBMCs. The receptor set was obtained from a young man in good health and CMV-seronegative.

CDR3 sequence: CASSRLGFEETQYF. The CDR3 DNA reads TGTGCCAGTAGCCGACTAGGCTTCGAAGAGACCCAGTACTTC. The V call is TRBV19, the J call TRBJ2-5; tentative D call: TRBD2 (6 bases). This CDR3 spans 14 amino acids. With 6 bases removed from V and 3 bases from J, the gap between germline ends came to 14 bases. Germline V gene lookup returns CDR1 LNHDA and CDR2 SQIVND (reference sequence).

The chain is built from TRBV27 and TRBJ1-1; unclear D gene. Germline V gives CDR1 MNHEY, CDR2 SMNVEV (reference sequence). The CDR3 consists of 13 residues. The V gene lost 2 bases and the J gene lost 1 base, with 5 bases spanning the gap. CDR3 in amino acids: CASSLRGNTEAFF. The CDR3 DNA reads TGTGCCAGCAGTTTACGAGGGAACACTGAAGCTTTCTTT.

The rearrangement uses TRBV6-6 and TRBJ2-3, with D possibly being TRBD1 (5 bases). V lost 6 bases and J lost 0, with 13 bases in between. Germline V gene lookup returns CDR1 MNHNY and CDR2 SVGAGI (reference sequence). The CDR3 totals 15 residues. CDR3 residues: CASSYETASTDTQYF. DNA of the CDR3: TGTGCCAGCAGCTACGAGACAGCTAGCACAGATACGCAGTATTTT.

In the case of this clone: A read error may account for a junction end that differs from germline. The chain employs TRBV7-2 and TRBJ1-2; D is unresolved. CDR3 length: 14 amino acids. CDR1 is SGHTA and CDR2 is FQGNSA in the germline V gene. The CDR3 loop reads CASGFSRSNYGYTF. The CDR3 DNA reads TGTGCCAGCGGCTTCAGTCGGAGTAACTATGGCTACACCTTC. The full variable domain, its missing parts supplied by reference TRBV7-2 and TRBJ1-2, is GAGVSQSPSNKVTEKGKDVELRCDPISGHTALYWYRQSLGQGLEFLIYFQGNSAPDKSGLPSDRFSAERTGGSVSTLTIQRTQQEDSAVYLCASGFSRSNYGYTFGSGTRLTVV.

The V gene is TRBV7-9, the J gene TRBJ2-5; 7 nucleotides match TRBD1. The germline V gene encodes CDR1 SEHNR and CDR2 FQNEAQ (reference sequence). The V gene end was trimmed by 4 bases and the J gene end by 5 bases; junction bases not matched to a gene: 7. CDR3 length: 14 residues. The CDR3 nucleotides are TGTGCCAGCAGCTCCGACAGGGTTCGGGAGACCCAGTACTTC. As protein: CASSSDRVRETQYF. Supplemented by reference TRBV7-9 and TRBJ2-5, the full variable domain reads DTGVSQNPRHKITKRGQNVTFRCDPISEHNRLYWYRQTLGQGPEFLTYFQNEAQLEKSRLLSDRFSAERPKGSFSTLEIQRTEQGDSAMYLCASSSDRVRETQYFGPGTRLLVL.

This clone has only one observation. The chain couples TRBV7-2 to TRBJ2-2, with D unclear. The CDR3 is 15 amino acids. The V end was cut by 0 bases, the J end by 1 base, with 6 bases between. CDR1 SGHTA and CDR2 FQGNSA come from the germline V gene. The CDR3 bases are TGTGCCAGCAGCTTAGCCCGGGTGAACACCGGGGAGCTGTTTTTT. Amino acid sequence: CASSLARVNTGELFF. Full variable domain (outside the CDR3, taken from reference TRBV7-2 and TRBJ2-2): GAGVSQSPSNKVTEKGKDVELRCDPISGHTALYWYRQSLGQGLEFLIYFQGNSAPDKSGLPSDRFSAERTGGSVSTLTIQRTQQEDSAVYLCASSLARVNTGELFFGEGSRLTVL.

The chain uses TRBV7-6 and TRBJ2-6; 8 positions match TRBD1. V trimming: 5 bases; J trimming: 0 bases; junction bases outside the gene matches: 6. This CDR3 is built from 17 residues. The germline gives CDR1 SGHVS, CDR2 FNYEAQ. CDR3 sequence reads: CASSAGQVLSGANVLTF. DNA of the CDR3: TGTGCCAGCAGCGCGGGACAGGTCCTCTCTGGGGCCAACGTCCTGACTTTC.

The CDR3 loop is CASSALGVAGGETQYF. Written as DNA, the CDR3 is TGTGCCAGCAGCGCCCTTGGAGTAGCGGGGGGAGAGACCCAGTACTTC. V is TRBV9 and J is TRBJ2-5; 10 bases are a match to TRBD2. The CDR3 has 16 amino acids. The germline V gene encodes CDR1 SGDLS and CDR2 YYNGEE. The V gene end was trimmed by 3 bases and the J gene end by 4 bases; junction bases not matched to a gene: 9.

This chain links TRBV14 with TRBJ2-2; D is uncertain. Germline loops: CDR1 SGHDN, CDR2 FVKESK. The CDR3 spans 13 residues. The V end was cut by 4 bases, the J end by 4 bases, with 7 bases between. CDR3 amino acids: CASSLAGTGELFF. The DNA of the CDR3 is TGTGCCAGCAGCCTCGCCGGCACCGGGGAGCTGTTTTTT.

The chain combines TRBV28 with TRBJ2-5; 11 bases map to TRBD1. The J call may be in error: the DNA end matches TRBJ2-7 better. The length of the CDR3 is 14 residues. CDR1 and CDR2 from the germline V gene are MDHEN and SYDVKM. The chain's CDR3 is CASTLGQGADEQYF. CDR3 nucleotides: TGTGCCAGCACTCTAGGACAGGGGGCCGACGAGCAGTACTTC.

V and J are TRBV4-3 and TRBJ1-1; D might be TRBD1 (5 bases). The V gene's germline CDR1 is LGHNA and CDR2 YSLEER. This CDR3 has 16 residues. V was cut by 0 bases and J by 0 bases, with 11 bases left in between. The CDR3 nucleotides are TGCGCCAGCAGCCAAGACACAGGAACTATGAACACTGAAGCTTTCTTT. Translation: CASSQDTGTMNTEAFF.

CDR3 amino acids: CAISQQGPSYEQYF. CDR3 bases: TGTGCCATCAGCCAACAGGGGCCCTCCTACGAGCAGTACTTC. V usage is TRBV10-3 and J usage is TRBJ2-7, with TRBD1 matching 7 bases. The CDR3 loop spans 14 amino acids. The trim removed 6 bases at V and 0 bases at J, leaving 5 bases unmatched. Germline CDR1 ENHRY, CDR2 SYGVKD.

DNA for the CDR3: TGTGCCAGCTTTAAAGGACAGACCTTGGAGACTGAAGCTTTCTTT. Translating gives CASFKGQTLETEAFF. The rearrangement uses TRBV11-2 and TRBJ1-1; a possible D gene is TRBD1 (6 bases). This CDR3 is 15 amino acids long. With 8 bases removed from V and 5 bases from J, the gap between germline ends came to 21 bases. Germline V gene lookup returns CDR1 SGHAT and CDR2 FQNNGV.

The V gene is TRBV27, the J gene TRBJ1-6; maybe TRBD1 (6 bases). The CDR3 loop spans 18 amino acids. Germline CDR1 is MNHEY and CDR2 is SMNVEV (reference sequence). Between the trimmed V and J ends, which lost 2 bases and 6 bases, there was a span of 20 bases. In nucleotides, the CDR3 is TGTGCCAGCAGTTTAAGGTTTCCCGGGCAGGGGACTAATTCACCCCTCCACTTT. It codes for CASSLRFPGQGTNSPLHF.

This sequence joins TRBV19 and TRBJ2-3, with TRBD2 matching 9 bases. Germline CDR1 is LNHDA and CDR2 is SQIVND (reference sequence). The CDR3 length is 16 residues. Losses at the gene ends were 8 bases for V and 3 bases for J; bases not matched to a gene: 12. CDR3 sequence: CASRRGGRASTDTQYF. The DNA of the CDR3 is TGTGCCAGTCGCCGGGGCGGGAGGGCCTCAACAGATACGCAGTATTTT. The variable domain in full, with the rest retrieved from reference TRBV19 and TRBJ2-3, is DGGITQSPKYLFRKEGQNVTLSCEQNLNHDAMYWYRQDPGQGLRLIYYSQIVNDFQKGDIAEGYSVSREKKESFPLTVTSAQKNPTAFYLCASRRGGRASTDTQYFGPGTRLTVL.

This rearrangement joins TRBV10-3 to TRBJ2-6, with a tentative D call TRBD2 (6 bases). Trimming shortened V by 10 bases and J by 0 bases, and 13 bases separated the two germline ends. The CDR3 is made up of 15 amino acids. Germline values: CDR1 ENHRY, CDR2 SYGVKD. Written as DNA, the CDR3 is TGTGCCAGTTCGGCGGGGACCTCTGGGGCCAACGTCCTGACTTTC. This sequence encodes CASSAGTSGANVLTF.

This CDR3 reads CASTDFGGEQYF. The DNA for the CDR3 is TGTGCCAGCACCGACTTCGGGGGGGAGCAGTACTTC. The V and J genes are TRBV7-6 and TRBJ2-7; 7 bases are a match to TRBD2. After removal of 7 bases from V and 7 bases from J, the junction contained 7 bases not matched to a gene. This CDR3 has 12 residues. Germline V gene lookup returns CDR1 SGHVS and CDR2 FNYEAQ.

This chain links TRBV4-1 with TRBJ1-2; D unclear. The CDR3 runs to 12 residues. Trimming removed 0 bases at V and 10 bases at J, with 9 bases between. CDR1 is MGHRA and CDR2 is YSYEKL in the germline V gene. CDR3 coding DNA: TGCGCCAGCAGCCAAGATGCCCGGGTCTACACCTTC. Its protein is CASSQDARVYTF.

The CDR3 nucleotides are TGTGCCAGCAGCTTAGGTAGGGGGCCCTCCTACGAGCAGTACTTC. The encoded protein is CASSLGRGPSYEQYF. The rearrangement joins TRBV7-7 to TRBJ2-7; 7 bases are a match to TRBD1. CDR3 length: 15 amino acids. J was trimmed by 0 bases and V by 1 base; bases with no gene match: 3. The germline gives CDR1 SSHAT, CDR2 FNYEAQ (reference sequence).

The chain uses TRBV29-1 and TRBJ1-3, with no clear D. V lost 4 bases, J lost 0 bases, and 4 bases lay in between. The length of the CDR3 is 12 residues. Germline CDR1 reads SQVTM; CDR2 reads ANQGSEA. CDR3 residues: CSVAVSGNTIYF. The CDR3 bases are TGCAGCGTTGCAGTCTCTGGAAACACCATATATTTT.

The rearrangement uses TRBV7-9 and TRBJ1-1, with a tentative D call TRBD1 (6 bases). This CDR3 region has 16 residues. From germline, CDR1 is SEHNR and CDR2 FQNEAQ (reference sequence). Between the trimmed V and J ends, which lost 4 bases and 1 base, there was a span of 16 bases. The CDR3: CASSSRFGQQNTEAFF. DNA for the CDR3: TGTGCCAGCAGCTCTAGGTTCGGACAGCAGAACACTGAAGCTTTCTTT. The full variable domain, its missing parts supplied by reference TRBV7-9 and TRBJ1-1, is DTGVSQNPRHKITKRGQNVTFRCDPISEHNRLYWYRQTLGQGPEFLTYFQNEAQLEKSRLLSDRFSAERPKGSFSTLEIQRTEQGDSAMYLCASSSRFGQQNTEAFFGQGTRLTVV.